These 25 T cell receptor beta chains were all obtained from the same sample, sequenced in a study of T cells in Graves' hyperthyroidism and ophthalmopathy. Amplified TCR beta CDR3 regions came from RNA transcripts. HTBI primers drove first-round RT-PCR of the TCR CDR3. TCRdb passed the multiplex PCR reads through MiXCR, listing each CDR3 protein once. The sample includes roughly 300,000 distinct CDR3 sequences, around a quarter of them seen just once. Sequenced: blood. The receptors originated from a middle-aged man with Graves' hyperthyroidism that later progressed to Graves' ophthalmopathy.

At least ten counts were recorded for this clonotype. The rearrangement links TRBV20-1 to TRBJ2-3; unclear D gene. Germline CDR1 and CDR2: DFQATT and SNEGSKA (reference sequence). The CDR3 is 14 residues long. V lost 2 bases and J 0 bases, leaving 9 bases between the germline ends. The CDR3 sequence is CSARRTSSTDTQYF. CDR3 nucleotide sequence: TGCAGTGCTAGAAGGACCAGTAGCACAGATACGCAGTATTTT.

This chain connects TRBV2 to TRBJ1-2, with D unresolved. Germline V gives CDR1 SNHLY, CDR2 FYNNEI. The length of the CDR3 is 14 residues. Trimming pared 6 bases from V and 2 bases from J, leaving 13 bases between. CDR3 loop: CASRGGRLNYGYTF. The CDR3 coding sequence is TGTGCCAGCAGAGGTGGCAGACTAAACTATGGCTACACCTTC.

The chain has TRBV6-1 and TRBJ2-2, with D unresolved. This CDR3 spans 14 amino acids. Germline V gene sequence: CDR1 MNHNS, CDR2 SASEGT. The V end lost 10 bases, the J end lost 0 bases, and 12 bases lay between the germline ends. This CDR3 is CAMRHSANTGELFF. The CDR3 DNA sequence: TGTGCCATGAGACACTCGGCGAACACCGGGGAGCTGTTTTTT.

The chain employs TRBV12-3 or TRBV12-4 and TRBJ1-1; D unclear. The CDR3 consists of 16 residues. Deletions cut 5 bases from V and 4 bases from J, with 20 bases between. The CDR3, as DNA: TGTGCCAGCAGTCTTGCCTTGGGATCCTGGGGCACTGAAGCTTTCTTT. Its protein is CASSLALGSWGTEAFF.

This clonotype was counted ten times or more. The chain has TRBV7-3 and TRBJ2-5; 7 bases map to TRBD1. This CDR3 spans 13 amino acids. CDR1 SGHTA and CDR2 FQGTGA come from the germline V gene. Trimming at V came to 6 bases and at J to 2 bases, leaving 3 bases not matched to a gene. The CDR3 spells CASSLGQQETQYF. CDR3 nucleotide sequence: TGTGCCAGCAGTTTGGGACAGCAAGAGACCCAGTACTTC.

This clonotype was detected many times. The CDR3 coding sequence is TGTGCCACCAGTGATCGGACTAGCGGGACCTATCAGGGGCAAGAGACCCAGTACTTC. This encodes CATSDRTSGTYQGQETQYF. The genes are TRBV24-1 and TRBJ2-5; 12 bases align to TRBD2. V shed 3 bases, J shed 2 bases, and the junction held 12 bases outside the gene matches. The V gene's germline CDR1 is KGHDR and CDR2 SFDVKD. The CDR3 is 19 amino acids.

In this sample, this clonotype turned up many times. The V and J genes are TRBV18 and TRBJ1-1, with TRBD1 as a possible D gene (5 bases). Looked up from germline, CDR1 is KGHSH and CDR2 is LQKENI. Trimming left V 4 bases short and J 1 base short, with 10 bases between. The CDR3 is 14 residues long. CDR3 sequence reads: CASSLGTENTEAFF. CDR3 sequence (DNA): TGTGCCAGCTCACTCGGGACGGAGAACACTGAAGCTTTCTTT.

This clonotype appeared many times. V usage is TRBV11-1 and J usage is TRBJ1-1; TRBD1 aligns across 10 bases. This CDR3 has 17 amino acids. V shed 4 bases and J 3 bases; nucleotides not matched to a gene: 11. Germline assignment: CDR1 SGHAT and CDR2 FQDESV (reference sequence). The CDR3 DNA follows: TGTGCCAGCAGCTCTACCGGGACAGGGGATCGGGACACTGAAGCTTTCTTT. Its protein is CASSSTGTGDRDTEAFF. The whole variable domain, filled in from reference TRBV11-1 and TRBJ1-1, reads EAEVAQSPRYKITEKSQAVAFWCDPISGHATLYWYRQILGQGPELLVQFQDESVVDDSQLPKDRFSAERLKGVDSTLKIQPAELGDSAMYLCASSSTGTGDRDTEAFFGQGTRLTVV.

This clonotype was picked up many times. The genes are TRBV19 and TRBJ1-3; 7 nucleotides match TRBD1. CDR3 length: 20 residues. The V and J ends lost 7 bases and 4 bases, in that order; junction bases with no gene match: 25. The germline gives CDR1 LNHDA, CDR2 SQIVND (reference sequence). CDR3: CASTPTTTPGQLWYGNTIYF. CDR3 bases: TGTGCCAGTACCCCGACTACTACTCCGGGACAGCTATGGTACGGAAACACCATATATTTT.

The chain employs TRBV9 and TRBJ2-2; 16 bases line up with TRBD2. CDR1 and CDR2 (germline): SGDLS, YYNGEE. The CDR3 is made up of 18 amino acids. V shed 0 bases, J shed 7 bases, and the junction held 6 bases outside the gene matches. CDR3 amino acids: CASSVGGLAGGPGGELFF. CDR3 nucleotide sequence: TGTGCCAGCAGCGTAGGGGGACTAGCGGGAGGGCCAGGCGGGGAGCTGTTTTTT.

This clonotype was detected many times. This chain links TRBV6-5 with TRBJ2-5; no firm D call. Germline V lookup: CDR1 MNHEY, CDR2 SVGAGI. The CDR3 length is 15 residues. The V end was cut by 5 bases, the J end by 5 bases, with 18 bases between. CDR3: CASSSRPPMQETQYF. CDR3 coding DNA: TGTGCCAGCAGTAGCAGACCCCCCATGCAGGAGACCCAGTACTTC.

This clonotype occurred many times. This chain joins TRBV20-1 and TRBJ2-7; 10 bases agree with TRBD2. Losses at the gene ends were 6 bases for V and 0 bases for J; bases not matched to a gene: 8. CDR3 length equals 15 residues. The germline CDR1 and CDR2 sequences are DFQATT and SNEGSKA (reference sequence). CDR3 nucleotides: TGCAGTGCAAACTCGGGACTAGCGAGCTCCTACGAGCAGTACTTC. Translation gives CSANSGLASSYEQYF.

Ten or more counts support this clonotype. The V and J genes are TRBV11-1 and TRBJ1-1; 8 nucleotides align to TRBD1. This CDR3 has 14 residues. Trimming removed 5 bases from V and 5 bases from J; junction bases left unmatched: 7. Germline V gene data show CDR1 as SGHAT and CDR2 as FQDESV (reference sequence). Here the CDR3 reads CASSTDRGLTEAFF. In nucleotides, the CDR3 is TGTGCCAGCAGCACCGACAGGGGTTTGACTGAAGCTTTCTTT.

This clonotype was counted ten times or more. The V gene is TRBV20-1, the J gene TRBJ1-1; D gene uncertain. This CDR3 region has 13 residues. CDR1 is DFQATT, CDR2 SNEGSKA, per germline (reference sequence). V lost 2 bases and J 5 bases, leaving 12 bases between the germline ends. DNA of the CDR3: TGCAGTGCTAGACTTCGGATGGGAACTGAAGCTTTCTTT. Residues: CSARLRMGTEAFF.

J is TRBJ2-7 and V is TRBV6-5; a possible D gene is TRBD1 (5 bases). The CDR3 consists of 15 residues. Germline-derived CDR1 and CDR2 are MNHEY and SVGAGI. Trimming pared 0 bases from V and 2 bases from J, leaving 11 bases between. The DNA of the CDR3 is TGTGCCAGCAGTTACTCTCAGGGCAGCACCTACGAGCAGTACTTC. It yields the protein CASSYSQGSTYEQYF.

This CDR3 reads CASSLAGTASV. DNA of the CDR3: TGCGCCAGCAGCTTGGCCGGGACAGCCAGTGTC. V gene TRBV5-1 combines with J gene TRBJ2-7; 7 bases match TRBD1. The CDR3 runs to 11 residues. Germline loops: CDR1 SGHRS, CDR2 YFSETQ.

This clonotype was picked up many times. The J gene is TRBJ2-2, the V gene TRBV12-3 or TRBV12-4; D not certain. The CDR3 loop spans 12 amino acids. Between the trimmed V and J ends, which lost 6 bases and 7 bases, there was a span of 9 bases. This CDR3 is CASSQRYGELFF. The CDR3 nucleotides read TGTGCCAGCAGCCAACGTTACGGGGAGCTGTTTTTT.

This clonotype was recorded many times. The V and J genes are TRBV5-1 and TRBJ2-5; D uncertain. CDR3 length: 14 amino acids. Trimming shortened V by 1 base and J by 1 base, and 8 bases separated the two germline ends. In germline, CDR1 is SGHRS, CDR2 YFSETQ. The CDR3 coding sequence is TGCGCCAGCAGCTTGAATACAGCCCAAGAGACCCAGTACTTC. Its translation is CASSLNTAQETQYF.

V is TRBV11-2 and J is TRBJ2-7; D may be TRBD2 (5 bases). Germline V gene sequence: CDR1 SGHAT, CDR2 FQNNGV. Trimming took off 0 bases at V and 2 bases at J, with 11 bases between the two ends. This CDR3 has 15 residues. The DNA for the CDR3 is TGTGCCAGCAGCTTAGAACTAGGAGGTCCCTACGAGCAGTACTTC. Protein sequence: CASSLELGGPYEQYF.

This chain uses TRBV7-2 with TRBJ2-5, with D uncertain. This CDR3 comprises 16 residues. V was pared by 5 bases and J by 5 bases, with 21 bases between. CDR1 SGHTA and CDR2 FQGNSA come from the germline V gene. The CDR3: CASSPNGPSTMETQYF. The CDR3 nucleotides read TGTGCCAGCAGCCCGAACGGCCCCTCTACCATGGAGACCCAGTACTTC.

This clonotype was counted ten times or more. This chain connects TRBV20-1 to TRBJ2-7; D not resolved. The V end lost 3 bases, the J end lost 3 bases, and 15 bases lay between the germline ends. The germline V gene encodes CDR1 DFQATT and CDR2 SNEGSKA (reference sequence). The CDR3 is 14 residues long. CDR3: CSAREATGYYEQYF. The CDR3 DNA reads TGCAGTGCTAGGGAAGCGACTGGGTACTACGAGCAGTACTTC.

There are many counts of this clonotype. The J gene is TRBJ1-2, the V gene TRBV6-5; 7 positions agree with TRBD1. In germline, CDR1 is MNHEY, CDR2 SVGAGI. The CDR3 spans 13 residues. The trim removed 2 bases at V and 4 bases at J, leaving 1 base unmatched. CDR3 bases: TGTGCCAGCAGTTACCGGGACAGCTATGGCTACACCTTC. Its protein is CASSYRDSYGYTF.

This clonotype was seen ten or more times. CDR3 loop: CASSREWEETQYF. The CDR3 bases are TGTGCCAGCAGTCGAGAGTGGGAAGAGACCCAGTACTTC. The chain carries TRBV2 and TRBJ2-5; D ambiguous. V lost 5 bases and J 3 bases, leaving 10 bases between the germline ends. Looked up from germline, CDR1 is SNHLY and CDR2 is FYNNEI. The CDR3 runs 13 residues.

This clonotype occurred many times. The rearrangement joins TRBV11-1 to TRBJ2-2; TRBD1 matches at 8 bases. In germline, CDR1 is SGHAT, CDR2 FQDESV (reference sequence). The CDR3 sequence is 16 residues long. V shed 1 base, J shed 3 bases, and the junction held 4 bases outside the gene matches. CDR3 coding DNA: TGTGCCAGCAGCTTAGGTGACAGGGGTTACACCGGGGAGCTGTTTTTT. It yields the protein CASSLGDRGYTGELFF.

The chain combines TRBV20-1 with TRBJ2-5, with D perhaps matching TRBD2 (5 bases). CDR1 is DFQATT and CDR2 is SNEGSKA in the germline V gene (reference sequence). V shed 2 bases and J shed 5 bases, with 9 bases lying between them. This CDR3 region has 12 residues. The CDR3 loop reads CSARTGGETQYF. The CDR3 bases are TGCAGTGCTAGAACCGGCGGGGAGACCCAGTACTTC.